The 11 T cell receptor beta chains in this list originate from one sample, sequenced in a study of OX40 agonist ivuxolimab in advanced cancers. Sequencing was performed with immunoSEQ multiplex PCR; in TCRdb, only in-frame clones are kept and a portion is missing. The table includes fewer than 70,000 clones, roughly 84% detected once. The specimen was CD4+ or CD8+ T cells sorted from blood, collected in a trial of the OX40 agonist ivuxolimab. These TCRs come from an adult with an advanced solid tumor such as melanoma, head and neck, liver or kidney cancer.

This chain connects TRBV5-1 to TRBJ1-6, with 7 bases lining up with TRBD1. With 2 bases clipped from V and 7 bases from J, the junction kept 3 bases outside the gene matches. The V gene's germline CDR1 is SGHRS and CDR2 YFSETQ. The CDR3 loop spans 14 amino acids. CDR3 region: CASSLGTVNSPLHF. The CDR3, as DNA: TGCGCCAGCAGCTTAGGGACAGTGAATTCACCCCTCCACTTT. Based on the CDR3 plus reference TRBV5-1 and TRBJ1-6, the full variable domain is KAGVTQTPRYLIKTRGQQVTLSCSPISGHRSVSWYQQTPGQGLQFLFEYFSETQRNKGNFPGRFSGRQFSNSRSEMNVSTLELGDSALYLCASSLGTVNSPLHFGNGTRLTVT.

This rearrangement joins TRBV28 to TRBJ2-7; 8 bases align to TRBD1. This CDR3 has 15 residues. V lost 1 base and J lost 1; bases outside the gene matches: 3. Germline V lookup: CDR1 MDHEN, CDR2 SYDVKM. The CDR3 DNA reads TGTGCCAGCAGTTTATTGGGACAGGAATCCTACGAGCAGTACTTC. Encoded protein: CASSLLGQESYEQYF.

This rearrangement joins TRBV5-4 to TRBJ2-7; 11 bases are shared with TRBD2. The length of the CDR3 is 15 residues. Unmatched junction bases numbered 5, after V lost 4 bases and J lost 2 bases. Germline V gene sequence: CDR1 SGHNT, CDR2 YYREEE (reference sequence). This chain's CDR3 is CASSPIAGGTYEQYF. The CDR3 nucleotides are TGTGCCAGCAGCCCGATAGCGGGGGGGACCTACGAGCAGTACTTC. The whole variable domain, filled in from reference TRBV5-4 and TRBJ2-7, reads ETGVTQSPTHLIKTRGQQVTLRCSSQSGHNTVSWYQQALGQGPQFIFQYYREEENGRGNFPPRFSGLQFPNYSSELNVNALELDDSALYLCASSPIAGGTYEQYFGPGTRLTVT.

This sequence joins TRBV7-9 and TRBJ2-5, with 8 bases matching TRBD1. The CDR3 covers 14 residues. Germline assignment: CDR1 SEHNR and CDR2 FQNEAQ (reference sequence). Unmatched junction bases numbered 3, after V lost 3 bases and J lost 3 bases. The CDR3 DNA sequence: TGTGCCAGCAGCTTTGGGGACAGGAAAGAGACCCAGTACTTC. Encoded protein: CASSFGDRKETQYF.

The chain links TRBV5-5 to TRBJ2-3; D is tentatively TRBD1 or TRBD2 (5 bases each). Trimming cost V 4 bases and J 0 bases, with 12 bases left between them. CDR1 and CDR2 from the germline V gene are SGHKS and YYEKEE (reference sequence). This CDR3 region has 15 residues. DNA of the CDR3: TGTGCCAGCAGCCGGGACGGAACTAGCACAGATACGCAGTATTTT. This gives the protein CASSRDGTSTDTQYF.

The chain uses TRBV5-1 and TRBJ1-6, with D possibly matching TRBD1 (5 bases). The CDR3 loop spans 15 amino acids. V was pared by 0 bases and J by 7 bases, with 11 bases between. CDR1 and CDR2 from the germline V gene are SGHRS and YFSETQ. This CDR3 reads CASSLGGTENSPLHF. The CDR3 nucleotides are TGCGCCAGCAGCTTGGGCGGGACGGAGAATTCACCCCTCCACTTT.

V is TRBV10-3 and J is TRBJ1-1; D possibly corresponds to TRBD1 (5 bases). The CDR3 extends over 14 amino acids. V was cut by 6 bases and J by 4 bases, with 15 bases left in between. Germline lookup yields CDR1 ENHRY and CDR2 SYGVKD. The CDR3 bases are TGTGCCATCAGCGCGGTTGCAGGGACCACTGAAGCTTTCTTT. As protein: CAISAVAGTTEAFF.

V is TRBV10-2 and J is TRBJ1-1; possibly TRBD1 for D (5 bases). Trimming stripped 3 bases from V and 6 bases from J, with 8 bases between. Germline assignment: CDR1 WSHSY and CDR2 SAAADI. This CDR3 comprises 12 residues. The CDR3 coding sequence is TGCGCCAGCAGTGAAGTAGGGGCTGAAGCTTTCTTT. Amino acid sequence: CASSEVGAEAFF.

For the CDR3, the DNA is TGTGCCAGTAGTGACAGGGGAGGGGGTATGAACACTGAAGCTTTCTTT. Translation gives CASSDRGGGMNTEAFF. V usage is TRBV19 and J usage is TRBJ1-1, with 8 bases lining up with TRBD1. Germline-derived CDR1 and CDR2 are LNHDA and SQIVND (reference sequence). This CDR3 comprises 16 residues. V was clipped by 5 bases and J by 0 bases; unmatched bases: 8.

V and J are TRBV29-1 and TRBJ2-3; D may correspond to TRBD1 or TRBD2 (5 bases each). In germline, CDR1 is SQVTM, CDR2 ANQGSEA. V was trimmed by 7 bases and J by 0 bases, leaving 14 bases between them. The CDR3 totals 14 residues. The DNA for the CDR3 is TGCAGCGGGCTCGGGGCCCATAGCACAGATACGCAGTATTTT. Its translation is CSGLGAHSTDTQYF.

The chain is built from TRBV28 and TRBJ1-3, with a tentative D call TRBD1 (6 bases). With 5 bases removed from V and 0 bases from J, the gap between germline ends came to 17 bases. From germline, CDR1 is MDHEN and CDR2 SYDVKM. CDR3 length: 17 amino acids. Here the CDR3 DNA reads TGTGCCAGCAGTCCCACCACAGGGTACCTCTCTGGAAACACCATATATTTT. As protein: CASSPTTGYLSGNTIYF. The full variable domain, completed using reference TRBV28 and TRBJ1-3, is DVKVTQSSRYLVKRTGEKVFLECVQDMDHENMFWYRQDPGLGLRLIYFSYDVKMKEKGDIPEGYSVSREKKERFSLILESASTNQTSMYLCASSPTTGYLSGNTIYFGEGSWLTVV.